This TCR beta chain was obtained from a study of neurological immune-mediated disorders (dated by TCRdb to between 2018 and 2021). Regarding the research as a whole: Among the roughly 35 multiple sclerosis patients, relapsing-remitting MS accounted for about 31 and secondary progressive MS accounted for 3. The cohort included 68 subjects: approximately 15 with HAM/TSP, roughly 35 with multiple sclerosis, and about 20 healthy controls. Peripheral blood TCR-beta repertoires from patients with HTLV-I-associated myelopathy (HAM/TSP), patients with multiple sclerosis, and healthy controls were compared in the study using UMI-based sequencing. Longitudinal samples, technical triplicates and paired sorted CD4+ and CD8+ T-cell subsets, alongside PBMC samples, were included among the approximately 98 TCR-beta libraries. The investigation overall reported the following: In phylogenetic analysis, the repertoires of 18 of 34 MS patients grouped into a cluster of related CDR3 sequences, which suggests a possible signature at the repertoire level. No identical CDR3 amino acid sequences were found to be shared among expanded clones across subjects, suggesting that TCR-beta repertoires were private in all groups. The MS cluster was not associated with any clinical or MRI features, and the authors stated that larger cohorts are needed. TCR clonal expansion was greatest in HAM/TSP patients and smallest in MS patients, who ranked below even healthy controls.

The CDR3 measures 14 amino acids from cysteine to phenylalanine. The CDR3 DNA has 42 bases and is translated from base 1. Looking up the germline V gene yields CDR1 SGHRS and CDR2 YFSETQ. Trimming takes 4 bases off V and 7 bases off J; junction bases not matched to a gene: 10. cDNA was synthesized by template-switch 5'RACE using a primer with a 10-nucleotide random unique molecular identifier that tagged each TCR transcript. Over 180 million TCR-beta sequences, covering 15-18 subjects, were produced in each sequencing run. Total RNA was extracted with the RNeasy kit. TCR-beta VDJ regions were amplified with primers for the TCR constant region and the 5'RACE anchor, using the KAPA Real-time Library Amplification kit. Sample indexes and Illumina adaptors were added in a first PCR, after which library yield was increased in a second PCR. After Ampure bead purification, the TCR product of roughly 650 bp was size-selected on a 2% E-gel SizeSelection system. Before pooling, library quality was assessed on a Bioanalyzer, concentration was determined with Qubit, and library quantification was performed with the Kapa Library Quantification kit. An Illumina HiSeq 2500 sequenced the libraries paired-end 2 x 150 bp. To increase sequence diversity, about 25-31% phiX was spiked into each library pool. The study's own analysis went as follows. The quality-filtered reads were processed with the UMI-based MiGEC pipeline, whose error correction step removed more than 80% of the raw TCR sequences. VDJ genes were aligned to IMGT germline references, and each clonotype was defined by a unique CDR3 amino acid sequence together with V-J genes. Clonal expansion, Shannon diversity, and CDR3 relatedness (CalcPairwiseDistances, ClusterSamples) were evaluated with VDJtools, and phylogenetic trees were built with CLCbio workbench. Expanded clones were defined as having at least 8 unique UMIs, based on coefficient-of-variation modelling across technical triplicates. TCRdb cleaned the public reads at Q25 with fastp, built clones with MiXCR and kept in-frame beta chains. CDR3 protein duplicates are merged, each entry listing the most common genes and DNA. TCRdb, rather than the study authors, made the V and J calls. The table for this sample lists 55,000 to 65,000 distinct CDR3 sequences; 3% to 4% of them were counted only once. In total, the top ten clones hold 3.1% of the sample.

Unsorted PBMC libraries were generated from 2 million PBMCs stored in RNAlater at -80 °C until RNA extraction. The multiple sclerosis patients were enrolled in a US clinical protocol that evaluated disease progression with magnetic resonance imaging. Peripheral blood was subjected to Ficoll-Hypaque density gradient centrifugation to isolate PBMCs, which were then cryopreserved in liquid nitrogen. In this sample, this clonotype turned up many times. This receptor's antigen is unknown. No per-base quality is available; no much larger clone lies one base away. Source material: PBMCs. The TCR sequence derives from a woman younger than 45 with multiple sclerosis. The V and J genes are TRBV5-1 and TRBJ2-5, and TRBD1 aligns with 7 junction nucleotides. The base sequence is TGCGCCAGCAGCACGGACAGGCCGGATGGGACCCAGTACTTC. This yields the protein CASSTDRPDGTQYF.